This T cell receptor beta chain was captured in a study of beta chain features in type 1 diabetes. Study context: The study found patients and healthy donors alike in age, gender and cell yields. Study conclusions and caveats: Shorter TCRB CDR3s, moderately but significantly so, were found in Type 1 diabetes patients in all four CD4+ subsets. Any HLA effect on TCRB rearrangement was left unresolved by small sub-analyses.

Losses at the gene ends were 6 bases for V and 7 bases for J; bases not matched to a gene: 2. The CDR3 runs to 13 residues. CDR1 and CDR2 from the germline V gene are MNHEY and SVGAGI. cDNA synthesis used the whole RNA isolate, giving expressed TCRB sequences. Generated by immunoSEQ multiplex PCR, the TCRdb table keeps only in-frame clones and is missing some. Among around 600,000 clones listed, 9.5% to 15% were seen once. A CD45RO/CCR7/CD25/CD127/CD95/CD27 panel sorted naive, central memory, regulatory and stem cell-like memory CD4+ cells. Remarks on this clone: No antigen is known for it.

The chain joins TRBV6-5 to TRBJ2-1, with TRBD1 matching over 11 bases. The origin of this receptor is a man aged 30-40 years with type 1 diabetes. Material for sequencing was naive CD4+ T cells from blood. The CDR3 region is CASRGTGGNEQFF. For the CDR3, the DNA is TGTGCCAGCAGGGGGACAGGGGGAAATGAGCAGTTCTTC.